This T cell receptor beta chain was sequenced in a study of identical twins. General study points: Insertion counts were lower in abundant cord blood beta clonotypes, a trend that memory repertoires did not show. Twins' excess sharing was less marked for out-of-frame beta sequences. Researchers reported excess low generation probability among twin-shared out-of-frame alpha sequences.

MiXCR, run by TCRdb on the 5' RACE reads, gives a single entry per CDR3 protein. Here the sample spans 240,000 or so distinct CDR3 sequences, about 12% being singletons. The CDR3 totals 14 residues. The germline gives CDR1 SGHDN, CDR2 FVKESK. V dropped 0 bases and J dropped 3 bases, with 8 bases sitting between them. Turning to this clonotype: What it recognizes is unknown.

Healthy Caucasians alone served as donors. These data were also reused for a study on yellow fever vaccine responses in identical twins.

The V and J genes are TRBV14 and TRBJ1-1; unclear D gene. The sequence was obtained from a woman aged 18-29 years in good health. Material for sequencing was memory (CD45RO+) T cells sorted from blood. CDR3 nucleotides: TGTGCCAGCAGCCAAGACTGGTCGTACACTGAAGCTTTCTTT. This translates into CASSQDWSYTEAFF.